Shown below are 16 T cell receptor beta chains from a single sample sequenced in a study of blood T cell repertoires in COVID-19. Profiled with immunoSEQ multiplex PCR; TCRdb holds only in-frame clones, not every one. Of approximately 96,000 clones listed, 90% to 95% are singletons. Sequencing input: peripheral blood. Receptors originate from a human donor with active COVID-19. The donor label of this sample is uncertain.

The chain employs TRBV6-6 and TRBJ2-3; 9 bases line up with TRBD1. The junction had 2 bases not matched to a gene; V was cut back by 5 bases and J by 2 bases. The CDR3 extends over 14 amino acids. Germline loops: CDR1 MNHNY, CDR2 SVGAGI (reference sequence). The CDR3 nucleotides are TGTGCCAGCAGTCGGGACAGGGACACAGATACGCAGTATTTT. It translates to CASSRDRDTDTQYF.

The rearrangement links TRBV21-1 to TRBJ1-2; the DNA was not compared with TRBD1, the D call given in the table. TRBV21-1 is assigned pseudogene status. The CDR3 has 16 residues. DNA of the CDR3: TGTGCCAGCAGCGAACGGGACAGGGGGCTTGGGTATGGCTACACCTTC. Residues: CASSERDRGLGYGYTF.

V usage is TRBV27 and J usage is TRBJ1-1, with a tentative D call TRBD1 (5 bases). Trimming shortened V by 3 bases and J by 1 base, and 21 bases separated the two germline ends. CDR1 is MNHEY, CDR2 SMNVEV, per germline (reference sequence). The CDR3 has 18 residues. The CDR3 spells CASSFVPGAGKKNTEAFF. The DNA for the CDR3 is TGTGCCAGCAGTTTTGTCCCTGGGGCAGGGAAAAAGAACACTGAAGCTTTCTTT.

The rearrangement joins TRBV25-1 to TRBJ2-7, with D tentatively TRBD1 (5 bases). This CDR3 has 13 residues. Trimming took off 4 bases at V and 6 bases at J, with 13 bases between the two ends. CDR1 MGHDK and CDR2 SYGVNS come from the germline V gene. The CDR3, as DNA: TGTGCCAGCAGTGGAAAGGGGTTGGGCGAGCAGTACTTC. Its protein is CASSGKGLGEQYF.

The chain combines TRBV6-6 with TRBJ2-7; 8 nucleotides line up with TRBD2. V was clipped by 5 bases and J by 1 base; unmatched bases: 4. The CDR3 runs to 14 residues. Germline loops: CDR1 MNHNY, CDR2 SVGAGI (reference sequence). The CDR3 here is CASSPGRGSYEQYF. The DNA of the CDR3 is TGTGCCAGCAGTCCCGGGAGGGGTTCCTACGAGCAGTACTTC.

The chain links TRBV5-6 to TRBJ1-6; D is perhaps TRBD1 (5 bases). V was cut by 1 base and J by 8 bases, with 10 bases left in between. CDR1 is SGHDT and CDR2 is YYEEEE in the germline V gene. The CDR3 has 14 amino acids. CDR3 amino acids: CASSLFQGDSPLHF. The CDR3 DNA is TGTGCCAGCAGCTTGTTCCAGGGTGATTCACCCCTCCACTTT.

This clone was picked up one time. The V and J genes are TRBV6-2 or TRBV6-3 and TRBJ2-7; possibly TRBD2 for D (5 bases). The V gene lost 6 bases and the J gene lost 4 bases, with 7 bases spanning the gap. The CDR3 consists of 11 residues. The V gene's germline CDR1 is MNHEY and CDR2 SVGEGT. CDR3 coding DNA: TGTGCCAGCAGCCGAGGGTACGAGCAGTACTTC. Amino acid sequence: CASSRGYEQYF.

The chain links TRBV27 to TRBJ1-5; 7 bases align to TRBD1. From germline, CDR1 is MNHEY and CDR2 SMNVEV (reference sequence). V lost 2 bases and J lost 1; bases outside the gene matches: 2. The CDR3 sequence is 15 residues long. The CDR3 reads CASSLEGASNQPQHF. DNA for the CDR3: TGTGCCAGCAGTTTAGAGGGGGCGAGCAATCAGCCCCAGCATTTT.

CDR3 bases: TGTGCCAGCAGTCAACCGGGACTAGCGGGAGCCATCACAGATACGCAGTATTTT. This encodes CASSQPGLAGAITDTQYF. This sequence joins TRBV27 and TRBJ2-3, with 14 bases fitting TRBD2. CDR3 length: 18 residues. In germline, CDR1 is MNHEY, CDR2 SMNVEV (reference sequence). Trimming removed 5 bases from V and 2 bases from J; junction bases left unmatched: 9.

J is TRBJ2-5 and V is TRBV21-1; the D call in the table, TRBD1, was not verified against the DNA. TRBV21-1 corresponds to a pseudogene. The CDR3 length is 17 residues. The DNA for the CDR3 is TGTGCCAGCAGCACGAGACAGGGGTCGGAGGGTAAAAAGACCCAGTACTTC. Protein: CASSTRQGSEGKKTQYF.

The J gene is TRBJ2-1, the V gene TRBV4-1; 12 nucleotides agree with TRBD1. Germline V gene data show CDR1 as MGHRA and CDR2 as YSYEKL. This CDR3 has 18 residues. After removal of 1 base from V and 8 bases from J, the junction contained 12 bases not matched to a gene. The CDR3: CASSQGWWEGQGAHEQFF. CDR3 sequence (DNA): TGCGCCAGCAGCCAAGGTTGGTGGGAGGGACAGGGGGCTCATGAGCAGTTCTTC.

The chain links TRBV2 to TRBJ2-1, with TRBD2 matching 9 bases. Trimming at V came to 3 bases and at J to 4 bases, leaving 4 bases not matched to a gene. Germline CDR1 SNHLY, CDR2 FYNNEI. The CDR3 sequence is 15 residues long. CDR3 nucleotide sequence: TGTGCCAGCAGTGATAGGCGGGGGGGTTACAATGAGCAGTTCTTC. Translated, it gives CASSDRRGGYNEQFF.

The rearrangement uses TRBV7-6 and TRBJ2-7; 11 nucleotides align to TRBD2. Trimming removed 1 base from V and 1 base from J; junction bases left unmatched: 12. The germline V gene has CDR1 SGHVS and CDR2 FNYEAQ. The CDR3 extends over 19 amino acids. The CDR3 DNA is TGTGCCAGCAGCTTAGAGGGGGGGGCTAGCGGGAGGTCGTCCTACGAGCAGTACTTC. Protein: CASSLEGGASGRSSYEQYF.

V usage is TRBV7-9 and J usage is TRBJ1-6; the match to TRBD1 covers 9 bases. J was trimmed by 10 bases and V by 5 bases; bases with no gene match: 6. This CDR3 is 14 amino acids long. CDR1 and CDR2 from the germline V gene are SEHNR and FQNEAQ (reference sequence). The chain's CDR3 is CASSQGQGKSPLHF. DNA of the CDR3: TGTGCCAGCAGCCAGGGACAGGGAAAATCACCCCTCCACTTT.

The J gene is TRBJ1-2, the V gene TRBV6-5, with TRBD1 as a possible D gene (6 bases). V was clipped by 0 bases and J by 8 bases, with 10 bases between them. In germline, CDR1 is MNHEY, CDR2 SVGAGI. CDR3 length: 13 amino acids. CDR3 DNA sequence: TGTGCCAGCAGTTACTCAGGGGGGGGAGGCTACACCTTC. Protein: CASSYSGGGGYTF.

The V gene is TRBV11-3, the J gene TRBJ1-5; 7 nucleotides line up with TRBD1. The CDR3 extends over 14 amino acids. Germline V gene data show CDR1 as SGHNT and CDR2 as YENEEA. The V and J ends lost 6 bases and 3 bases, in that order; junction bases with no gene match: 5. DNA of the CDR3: TGTGCCAGCAGGGACAGGCCTACCAATCAGCCCCAGCATTTT. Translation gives CASRDRPTNQPQHF.